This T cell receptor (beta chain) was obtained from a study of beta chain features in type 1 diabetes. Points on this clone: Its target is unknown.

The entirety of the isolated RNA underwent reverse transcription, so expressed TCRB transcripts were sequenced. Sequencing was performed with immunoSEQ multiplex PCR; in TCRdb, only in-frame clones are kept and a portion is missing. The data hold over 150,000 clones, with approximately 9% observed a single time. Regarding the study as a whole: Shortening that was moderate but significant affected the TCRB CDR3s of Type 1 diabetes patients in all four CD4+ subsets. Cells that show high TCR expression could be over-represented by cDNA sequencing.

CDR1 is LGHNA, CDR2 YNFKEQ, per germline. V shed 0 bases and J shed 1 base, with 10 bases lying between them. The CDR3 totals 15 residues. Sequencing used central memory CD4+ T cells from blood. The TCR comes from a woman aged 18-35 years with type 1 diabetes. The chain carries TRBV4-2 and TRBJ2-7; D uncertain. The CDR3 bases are TGTGCCAGCAGCCAAGAAAAGTCAGGTTCCTACGAGCAGTACTTC. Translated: CASSQEKSGSYEQYF.